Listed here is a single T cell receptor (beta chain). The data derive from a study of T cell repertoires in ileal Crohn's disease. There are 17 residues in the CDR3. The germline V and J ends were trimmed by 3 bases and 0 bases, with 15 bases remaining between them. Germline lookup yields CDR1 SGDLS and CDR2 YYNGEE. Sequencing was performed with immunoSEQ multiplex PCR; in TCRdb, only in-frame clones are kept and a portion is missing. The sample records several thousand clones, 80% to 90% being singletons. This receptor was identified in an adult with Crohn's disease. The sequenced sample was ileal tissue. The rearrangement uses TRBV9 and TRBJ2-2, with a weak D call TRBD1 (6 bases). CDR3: CASSGGSRGPNTGELFF. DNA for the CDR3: TGTGCCAGCAGCGGGGGATCCAGGGGTCCGAACACCGGGGAGCTGTTTTTT.